These T cell receptor beta chains were read from a single sample in a study of blood T cell repertoires in COVID-19. Profiled with immunoSEQ multiplex PCR; TCRdb holds only in-frame clones, not every one. The repertoire holds about 98,000 clones, with 82% as singletons. Sequencing used peripheral blood. All receptors derive from an elderly man with acute or convalescent COVID-19. Both conserved end residues are part of each CDR3.

v_gene	j_gene	CDR3aa
TRBV30	TRBJ1-5	CAWSGQVGNQPQHF
TRBV28	TRBJ1-2	CASGGEAYGYTF
TRBV30	TRBJ1-4	CAKRSRGPQGATNEKLFF
TRBV29-1	TRBJ1-4	CSVEEADEKLFF
TRBV19	TRBJ1-1	CASRLYGTVPAEAFF
TRBV2	TRBJ1-5	CASSQDRARNQPQHF
TRBV6-2/TRBV6-3	TRBJ2-7	CASSEGAQPSAGRF
TRBV5-1	TRBJ2-1	CASSSSSGEGEQFF
TRBV28	TRBJ1-1	CASSLPQEGDTEAFF
TRBV27	TRBJ2-7	CASSLGGSGVSIYEQYF
TRBV7-2	TRBJ2-7	CASSLAKGQPYEQYF
TRBV6-5	TRBJ1-1	CASSLDRVRTEAFF
TRBV30	TRBJ1-1	CALRQTEAFF
TRBV2	TRBJ1-2	CASSDRLTGLYGYTF
TRBV18	TRBJ2-3	CATGGQTDTQYF
TRBV7-2	TRBJ1-4	CASSPQRGHEKLFF
TRBV5-4	TRBJ2-7	CASSSDRGSYEQYF
TRBV6-2/TRBV6-3	TRBJ2-1	CASSLRLGSEQFF
TRBV5-1	TRBJ1-6	CASSPSTGDNSPLHF
TRBV4-1	TRBJ2-1	CASSATGYEQFF
TRBV6-5	TRBJ1-5	CASSLGGHSNQPQHF
TRBV4-3	TRBJ2-7	CASILKGQPRWEQYF
TRBV28	TRBJ2-2	CASSNRGRSGELFF
TRBV28	TRBJ2-2	CASSLSVNGELFF
TRBV29-1	TRBJ2-5	CSVNGRDSQEAQYF
TRBV30	TRBJ2-3	CAWRRSGGTDTQYF
TRBV7-8	TRBJ1-5	CASSLRDRSNQPQHF
TRBV5-1	TRBJ2-3	CASSLNGRASTDTQYF
TRBV3-1/TRBV3-2	TRBJ1-1	CASSQSSGNTEAFF
TRBV30	TRBJ1-5	CAWSVGEFSNQPQHF
TRBV6-1	TRBJ1-4	CASSDGTGGREKLFF
TRBV5-1	TRBJ1-2	CASRLKEGSQVGYTF
TRBV28	TRBJ2-6	CASSLYIVRRSNSGANVLTF
TRBV18	TRBJ1-5	CASSPSDRGFNQPQHF
TRBV9	TRBJ2-3	CASSVVWWPTQYF
TRBV28	TRBJ2-7	CASTTSDLASSYEQYF
TRBV25-1	TRBJ2-2	CASKRGTGELFF
TRBV2	TRBJ1-1	CATLYGREATEAFF
TRBV4-3	TRBJ2-7	CASSQDLSRIFEQYF
TRBV3-1/TRBV3-2	TRBJ1-3	CASSPLRAGNTIYF
TRBV30	TRBJ2-3	CAWSEGHLGIPDTQYF
TRBV11-2	TRBJ2-7	CASSPRDRTSYEQYF
TRBV11-3	TRBJ2-7	CASSWAPGTGHEQYF